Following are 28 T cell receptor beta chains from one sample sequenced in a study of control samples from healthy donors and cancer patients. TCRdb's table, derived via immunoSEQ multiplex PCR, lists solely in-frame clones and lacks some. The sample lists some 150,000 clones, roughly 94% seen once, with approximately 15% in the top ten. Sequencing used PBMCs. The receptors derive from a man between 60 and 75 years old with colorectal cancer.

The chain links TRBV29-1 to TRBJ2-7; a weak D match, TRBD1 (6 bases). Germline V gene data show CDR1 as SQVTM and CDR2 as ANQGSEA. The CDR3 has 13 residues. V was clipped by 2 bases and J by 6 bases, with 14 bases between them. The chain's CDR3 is CSVESQQGREQYF. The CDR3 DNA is TGCAGCGTTGAATCCCAACAGGGTCGCGAGCAGTACTTC.

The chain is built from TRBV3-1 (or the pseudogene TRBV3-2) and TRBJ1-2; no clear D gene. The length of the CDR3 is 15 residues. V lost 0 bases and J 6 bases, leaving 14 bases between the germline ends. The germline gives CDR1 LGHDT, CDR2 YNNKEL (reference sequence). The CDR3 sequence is CASSQEGILSDGYTF. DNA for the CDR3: TGTGCCAGCAGCCAAGAAGGAATCCTCAGCGATGGCTACACCTTC.

The chain's CDR3 is CAWSTGGPYEQYF. CDR3 coding DNA: TGTGCCTGGAGTACGGGGGGACCCTACGAGCAGTACTTC. This sequence joins TRBV30 and TRBJ2-7; 7 bases agree with TRBD2. Germline values: CDR1 GTSNPN, CDR2 SVGIG (reference sequence). The junction had 3 bases not matched to a gene; V was cut back by 2 bases and J by 2 bases. The CDR3 has 13 amino acids.

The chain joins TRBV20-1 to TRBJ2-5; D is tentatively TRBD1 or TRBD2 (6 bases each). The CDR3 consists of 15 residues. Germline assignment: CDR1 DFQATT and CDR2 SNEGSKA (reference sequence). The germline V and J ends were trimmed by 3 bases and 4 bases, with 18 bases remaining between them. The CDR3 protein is CSASPLGGVGETQYF. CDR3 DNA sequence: TGCAGTGCTAGTCCGTTGGGGGGCGTGGGAGAGACCCAGTACTTC.

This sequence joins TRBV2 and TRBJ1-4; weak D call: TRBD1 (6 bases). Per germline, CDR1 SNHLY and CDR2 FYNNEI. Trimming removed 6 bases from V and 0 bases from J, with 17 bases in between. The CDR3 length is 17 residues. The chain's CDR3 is CASRGQGWYATNEKLFF. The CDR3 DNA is TGTGCCAGCAGGGGGCAGGGGTGGTACGCAACTAATGAAAAACTGTTTTTT.

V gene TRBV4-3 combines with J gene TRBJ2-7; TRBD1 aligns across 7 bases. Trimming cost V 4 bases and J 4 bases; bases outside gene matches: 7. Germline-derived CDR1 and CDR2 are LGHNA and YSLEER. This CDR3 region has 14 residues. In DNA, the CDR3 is TGCGCCAGCAGCCCGGCACAGGGGCTTTACGAGCAGTACTTC. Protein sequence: CASSPAQGLYEQYF.

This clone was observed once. Here the CDR3 DNA reads TGTGCCAGCGAATCACGCGAAGGATACGAGCAGTACTTC. Encoded protein: CASESREGYEQYF. The chain employs TRBV28 and TRBJ2-7; D ambiguous. The CDR3 length is 13 residues. CDR1 MDHEN and CDR2 SYDVKM come from the germline V gene. Trimming shortened V by 8 bases and J by 4 bases, and 15 bases separated the two germline ends.

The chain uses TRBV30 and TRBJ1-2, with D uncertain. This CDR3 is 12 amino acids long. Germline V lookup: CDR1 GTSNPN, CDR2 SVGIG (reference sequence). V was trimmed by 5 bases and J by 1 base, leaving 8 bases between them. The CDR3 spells CAWSGLNYGYTF. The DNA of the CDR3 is TGTGCCTGGTCCGGGCTTAACTATGGCTACACCTTC.

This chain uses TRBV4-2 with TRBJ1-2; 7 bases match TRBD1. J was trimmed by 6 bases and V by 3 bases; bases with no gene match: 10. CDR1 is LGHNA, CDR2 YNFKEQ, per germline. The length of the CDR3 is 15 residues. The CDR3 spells CASSHTPTGFDGYTF. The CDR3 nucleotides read TGTGCCAGCAGCCACACACCGACAGGGTTCGATGGCTACACCTTC.

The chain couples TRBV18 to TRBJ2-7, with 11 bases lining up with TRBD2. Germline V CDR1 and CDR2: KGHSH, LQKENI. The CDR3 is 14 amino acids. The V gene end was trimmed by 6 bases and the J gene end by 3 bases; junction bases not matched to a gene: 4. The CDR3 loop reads CASSQLAGDYEQYF. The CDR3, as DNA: TGTGCCAGCTCCCAACTAGCGGGGGACTACGAGCAGTACTTC.

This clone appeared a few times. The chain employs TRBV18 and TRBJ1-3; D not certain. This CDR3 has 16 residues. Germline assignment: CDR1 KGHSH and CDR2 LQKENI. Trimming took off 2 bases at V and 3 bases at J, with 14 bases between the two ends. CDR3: CASSPYESSDGNTIYF. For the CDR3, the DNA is TGTGCCAGCTCACCATATGAATCCTCTGATGGAAACACCATATATTTT.

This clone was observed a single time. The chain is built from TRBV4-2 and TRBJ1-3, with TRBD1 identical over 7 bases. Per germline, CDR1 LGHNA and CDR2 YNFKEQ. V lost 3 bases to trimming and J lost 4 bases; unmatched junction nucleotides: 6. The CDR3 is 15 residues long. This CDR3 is CASSQETGVGNTIYF. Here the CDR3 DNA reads TGTGCCAGCAGCCAGGAAACAGGGGTCGGAAACACCATATATTTT.

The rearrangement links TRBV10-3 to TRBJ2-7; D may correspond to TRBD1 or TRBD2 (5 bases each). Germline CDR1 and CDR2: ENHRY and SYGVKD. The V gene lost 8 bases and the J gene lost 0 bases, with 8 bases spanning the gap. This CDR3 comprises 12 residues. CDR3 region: CAIGGTSYEQYF. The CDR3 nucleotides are TGTGCCATCGGGGGAACCTCCTACGAGCAGTACTTC.

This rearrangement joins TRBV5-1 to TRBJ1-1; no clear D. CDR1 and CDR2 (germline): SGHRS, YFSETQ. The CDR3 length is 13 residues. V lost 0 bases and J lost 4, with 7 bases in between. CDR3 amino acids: CASSLGPPTEAFF. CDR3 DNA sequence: TGCGCCAGCAGCTTGGGCCCCCCCACTGAAGCTTTCTTT. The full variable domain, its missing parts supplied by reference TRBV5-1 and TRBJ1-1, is KAGVTQTPRYLIKTRGQQVTLSCSPISGHRSVSWYQQTPGQGLQFLFEYFSETQRNKGNFPGRFSGRQFSNSRSEMNVSTLELGDSALYLCASSLGPPTEAFFGQGTRLTVV.

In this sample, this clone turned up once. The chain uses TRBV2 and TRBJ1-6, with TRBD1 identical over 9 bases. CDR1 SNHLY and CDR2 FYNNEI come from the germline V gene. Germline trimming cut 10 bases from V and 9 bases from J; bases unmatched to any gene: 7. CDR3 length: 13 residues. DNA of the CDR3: TGTGCCACAGGGGGACAGGGATCTTCACCCCTCCACTTT. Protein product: CATGGQGSSPLHF.

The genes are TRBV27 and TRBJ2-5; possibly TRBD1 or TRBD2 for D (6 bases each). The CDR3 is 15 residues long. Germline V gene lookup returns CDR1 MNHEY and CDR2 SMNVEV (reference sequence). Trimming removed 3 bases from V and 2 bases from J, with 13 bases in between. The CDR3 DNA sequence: TGTGCCAGCAGTTTCGGAGGGGGTGGGCAAGAGACCCAGTACTTC. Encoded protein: CASSFGGGGQETQYF.

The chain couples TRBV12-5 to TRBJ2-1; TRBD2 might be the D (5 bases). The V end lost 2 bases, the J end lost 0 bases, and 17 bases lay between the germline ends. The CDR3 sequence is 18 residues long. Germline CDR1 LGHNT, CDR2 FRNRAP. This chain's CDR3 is CASGLTLASLSSYNEQFF. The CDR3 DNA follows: TGTGCTAGTGGTTTGACACTGGCTAGCCTAAGCTCCTACAATGAGCAGTTCTTC.

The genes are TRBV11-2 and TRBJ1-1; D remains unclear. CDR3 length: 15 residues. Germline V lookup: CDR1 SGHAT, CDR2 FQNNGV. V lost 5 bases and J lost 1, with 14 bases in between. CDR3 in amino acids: CASSPSSPGNTEAFF. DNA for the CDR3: TGTGCCAGCAGCCCATCCTCTCCGGGGAACACTGAAGCTTTCTTT.

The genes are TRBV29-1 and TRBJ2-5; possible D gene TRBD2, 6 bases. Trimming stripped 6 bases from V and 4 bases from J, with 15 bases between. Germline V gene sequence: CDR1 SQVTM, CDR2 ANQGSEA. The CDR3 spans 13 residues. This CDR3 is CSVVGGLRETQYF. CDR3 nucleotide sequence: TGCAGCGTCGTGGGGGGATTGCGAGAGACCCAGTACTTC.

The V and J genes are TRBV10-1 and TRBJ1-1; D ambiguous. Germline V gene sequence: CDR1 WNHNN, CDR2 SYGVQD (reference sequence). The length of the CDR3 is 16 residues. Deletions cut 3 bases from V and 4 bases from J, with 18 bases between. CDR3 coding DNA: TGCGCCAGCAGTGACAGCAAAAAAGGCCCACGCACTGAAGCTTTCTTT. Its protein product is CASSDSKKGPRTEAFF.

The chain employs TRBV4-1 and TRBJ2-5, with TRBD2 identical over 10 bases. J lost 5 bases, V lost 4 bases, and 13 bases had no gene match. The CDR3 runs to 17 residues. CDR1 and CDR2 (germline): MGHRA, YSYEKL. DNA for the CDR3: TGCGCCAGCAGCCCCCAACTAGCGGGGTTTTTCATGGAGACCCAGTACTTC. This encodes CASSPQLAGFFMETQYF.

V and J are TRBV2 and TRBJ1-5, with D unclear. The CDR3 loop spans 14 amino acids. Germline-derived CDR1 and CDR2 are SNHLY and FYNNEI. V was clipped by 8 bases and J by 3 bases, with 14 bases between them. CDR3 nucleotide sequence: TGTGCCAGCGGGCGGGCAGGAGACAATCAGCCCCAGCATTTT. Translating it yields CASGRAGDNQPQHF.

CDR3 in DNA: TGTGCCAGCAGATCCAGCGGGGGGGCCACAGATACGCAGTATTTT. As protein: CASRSSGGATDTQYF. This rearrangement joins TRBV6-5 to TRBJ2-3; 10 bases agree with TRBD2. The CDR3 consists of 15 residues. Germline V CDR1 and CDR2: MNHEY, SVGAGI. Trimming took 6 bases from V and 2 from J; bases not matched to a gene: 5.

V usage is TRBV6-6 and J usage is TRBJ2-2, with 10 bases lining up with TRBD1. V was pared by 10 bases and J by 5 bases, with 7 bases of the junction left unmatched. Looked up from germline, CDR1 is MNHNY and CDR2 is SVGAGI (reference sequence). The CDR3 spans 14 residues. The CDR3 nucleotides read TGTGCCACCCTCCGACAGGGGGCGACCGGGGAGCTGTTTTTT. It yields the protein CATLRQGATGELFF.

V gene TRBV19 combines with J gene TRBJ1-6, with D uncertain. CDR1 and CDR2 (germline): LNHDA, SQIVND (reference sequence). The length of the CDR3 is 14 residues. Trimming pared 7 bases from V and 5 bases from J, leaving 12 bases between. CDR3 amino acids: CASKPTLNNSPLHF. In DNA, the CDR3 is TGTGCCAGTAAGCCGACCCTAAATAATTCACCCCTCCACTTT. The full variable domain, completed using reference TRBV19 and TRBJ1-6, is DGGITQSPKYLFRKEGQNVTLSCEQNLNHDAMYWYRQDPGQGLRLIYYSQIVNDFQKGDIAEGYSVSREKKESFPLTVTSAQKNPTAFYLCASKPTLNNSPLHFGNGTRLTVT.

The CDR3 DNA reads as TGTGCCAGTAGTATGACAGGAATCCAGCCCCAGCATTTT. This gives the protein CASSMTGIQPQHF. This sequence joins TRBV19 and TRBJ1-5; TRBD1 might be the D (6 bases). CDR1 LNHDA and CDR2 SQIVND come from the germline V gene (reference sequence). The CDR3 length is 13 residues. V was shortened by 3 bases and J by 7 bases, with 10 bases between the two germline ends.

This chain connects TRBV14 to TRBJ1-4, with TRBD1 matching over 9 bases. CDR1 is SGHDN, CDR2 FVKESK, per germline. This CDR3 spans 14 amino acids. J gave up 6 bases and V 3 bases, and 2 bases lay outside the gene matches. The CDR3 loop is CASSHGTGYEKLFF. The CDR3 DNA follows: TGTGCCAGCAGCCACGGGACAGGGTATGAAAAACTGTTTTTT.

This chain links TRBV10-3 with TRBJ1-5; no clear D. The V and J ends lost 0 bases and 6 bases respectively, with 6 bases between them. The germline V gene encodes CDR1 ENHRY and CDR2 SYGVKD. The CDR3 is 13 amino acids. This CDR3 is CAISESEGQPQHF. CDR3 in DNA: TGTGCCATCAGTGAGTCGGAGGGTCAGCCCCAGCATTTT.